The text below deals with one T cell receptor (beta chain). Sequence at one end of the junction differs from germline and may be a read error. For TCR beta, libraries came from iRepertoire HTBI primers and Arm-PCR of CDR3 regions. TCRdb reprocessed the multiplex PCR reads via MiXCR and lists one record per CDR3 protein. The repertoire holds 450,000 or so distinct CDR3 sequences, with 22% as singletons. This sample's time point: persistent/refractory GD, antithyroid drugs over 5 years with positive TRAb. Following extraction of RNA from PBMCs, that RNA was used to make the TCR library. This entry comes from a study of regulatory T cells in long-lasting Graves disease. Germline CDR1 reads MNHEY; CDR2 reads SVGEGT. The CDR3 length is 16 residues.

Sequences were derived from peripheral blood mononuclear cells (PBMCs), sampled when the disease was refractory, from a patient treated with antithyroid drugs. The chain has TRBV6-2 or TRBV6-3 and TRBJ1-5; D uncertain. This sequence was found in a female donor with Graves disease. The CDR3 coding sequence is TGTGTCAGCAGTTATGGCGGGGAGGGTACCAATCAGCCCCAGCATTTT. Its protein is CVSSYGGEGTNQPQHF.